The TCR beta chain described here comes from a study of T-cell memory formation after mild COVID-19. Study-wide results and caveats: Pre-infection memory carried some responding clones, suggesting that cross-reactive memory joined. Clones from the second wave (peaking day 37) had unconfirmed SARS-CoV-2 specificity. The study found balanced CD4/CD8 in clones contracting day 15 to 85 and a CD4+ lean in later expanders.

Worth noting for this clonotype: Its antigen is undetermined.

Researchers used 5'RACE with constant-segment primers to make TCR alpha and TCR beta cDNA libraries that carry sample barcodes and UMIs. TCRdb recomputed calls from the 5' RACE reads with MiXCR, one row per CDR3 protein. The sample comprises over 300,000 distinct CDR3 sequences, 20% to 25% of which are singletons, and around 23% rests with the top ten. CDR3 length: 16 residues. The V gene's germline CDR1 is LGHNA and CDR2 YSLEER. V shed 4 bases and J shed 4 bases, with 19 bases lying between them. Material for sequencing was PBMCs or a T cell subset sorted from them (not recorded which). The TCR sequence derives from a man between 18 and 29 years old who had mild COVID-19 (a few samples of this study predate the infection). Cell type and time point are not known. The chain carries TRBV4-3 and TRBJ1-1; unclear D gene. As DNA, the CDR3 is TGCGCCAGCAGCCCCCAGGTAGACGGCCTTTTCACTGAAGCTTTCTTT. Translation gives CASSPQVDGLFTEAFF.